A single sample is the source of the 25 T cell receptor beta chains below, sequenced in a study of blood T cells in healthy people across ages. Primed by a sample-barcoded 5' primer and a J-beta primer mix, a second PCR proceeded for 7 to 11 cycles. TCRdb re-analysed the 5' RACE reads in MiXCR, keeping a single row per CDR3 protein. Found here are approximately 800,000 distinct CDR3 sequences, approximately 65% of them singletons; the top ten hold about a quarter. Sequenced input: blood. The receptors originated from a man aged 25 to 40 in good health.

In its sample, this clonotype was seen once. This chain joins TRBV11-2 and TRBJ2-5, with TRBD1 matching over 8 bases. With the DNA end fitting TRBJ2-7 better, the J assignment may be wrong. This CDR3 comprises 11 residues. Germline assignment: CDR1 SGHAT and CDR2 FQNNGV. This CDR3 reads CASKTGVEQYF. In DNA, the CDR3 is TGTGCCAGCAAGACAGGGGTCGAGCAGTACTTC.

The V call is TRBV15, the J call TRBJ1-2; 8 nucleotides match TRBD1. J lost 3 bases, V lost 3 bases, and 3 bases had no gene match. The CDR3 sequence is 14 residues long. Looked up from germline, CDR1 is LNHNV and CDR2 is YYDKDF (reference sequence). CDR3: CATSRGQEYYGYTF. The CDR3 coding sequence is TGTGCCACCAGCAGGGGACAGGAGTACTATGGCTACACCTTC.

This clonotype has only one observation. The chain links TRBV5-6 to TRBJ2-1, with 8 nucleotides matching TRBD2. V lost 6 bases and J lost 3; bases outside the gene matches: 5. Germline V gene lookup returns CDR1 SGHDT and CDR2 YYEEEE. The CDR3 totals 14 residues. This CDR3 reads CASIVGTSYNEQFF. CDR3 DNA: TGTGCCAGCATCGTGGGGACTAGCTACAATGAGCAGTTCTTC.

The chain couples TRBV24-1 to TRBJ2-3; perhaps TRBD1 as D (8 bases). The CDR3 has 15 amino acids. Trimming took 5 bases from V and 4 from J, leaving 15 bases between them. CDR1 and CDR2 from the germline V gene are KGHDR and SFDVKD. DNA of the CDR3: TGTGCCACCAGTGCAGGGGGCGCGGGGGCAGATACGCAGTATTTT. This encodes CATSAGGAGADTQYF.

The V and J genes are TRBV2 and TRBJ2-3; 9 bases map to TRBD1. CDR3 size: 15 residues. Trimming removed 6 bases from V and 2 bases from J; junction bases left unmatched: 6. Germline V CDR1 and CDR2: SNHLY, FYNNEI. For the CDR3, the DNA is TGTGCCAGCAGACCGGGACAGGGTCTCACAGATACGCAGTATTTT. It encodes CASRPGQGLTDTQYF.

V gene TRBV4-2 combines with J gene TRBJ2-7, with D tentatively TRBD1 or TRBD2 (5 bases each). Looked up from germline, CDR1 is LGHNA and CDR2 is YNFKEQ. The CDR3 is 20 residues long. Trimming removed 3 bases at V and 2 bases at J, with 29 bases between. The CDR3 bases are TGTGCCAGCAGCCATCAACCCGGGACGCAAAACCGGAATCGAGCCTACGAGCAGTACTTC. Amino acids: CASSHQPGTQNRNRAYEQYF.

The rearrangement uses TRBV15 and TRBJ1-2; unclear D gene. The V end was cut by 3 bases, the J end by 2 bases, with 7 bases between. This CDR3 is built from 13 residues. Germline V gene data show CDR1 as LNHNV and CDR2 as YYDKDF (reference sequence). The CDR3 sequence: CATSREVNYGYTF. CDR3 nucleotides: TGTGCCACCAGCAGGGAGGTGAACTATGGCTACACCTTC.

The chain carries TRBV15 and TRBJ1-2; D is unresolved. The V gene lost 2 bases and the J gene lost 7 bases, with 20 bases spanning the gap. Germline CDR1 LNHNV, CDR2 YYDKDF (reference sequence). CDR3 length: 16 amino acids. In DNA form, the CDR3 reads TGTGCCACCAGCAGACCCCTAAACAACCTAGCCTGTGGCTACACCTTC. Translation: CATSRPLNNLACGYTF.

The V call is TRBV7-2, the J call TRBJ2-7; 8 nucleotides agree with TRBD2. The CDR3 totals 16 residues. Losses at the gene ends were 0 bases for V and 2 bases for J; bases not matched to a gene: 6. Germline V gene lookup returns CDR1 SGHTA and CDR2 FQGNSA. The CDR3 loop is CASSLAPGGNPYEQYF. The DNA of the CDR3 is TGTGCCAGCAGCTTAGCTCCGGGGGGGAACCCCTACGAGCAGTACTTC.

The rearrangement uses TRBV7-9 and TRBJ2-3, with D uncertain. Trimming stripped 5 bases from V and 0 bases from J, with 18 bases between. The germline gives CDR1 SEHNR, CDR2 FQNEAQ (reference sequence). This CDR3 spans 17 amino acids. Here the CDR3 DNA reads TGTGCCAGCAGCCCCCTGGCGAGTAGCATCAGCACAGATACGCAGTATTTT. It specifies CASSPLASSISTDTQYF.

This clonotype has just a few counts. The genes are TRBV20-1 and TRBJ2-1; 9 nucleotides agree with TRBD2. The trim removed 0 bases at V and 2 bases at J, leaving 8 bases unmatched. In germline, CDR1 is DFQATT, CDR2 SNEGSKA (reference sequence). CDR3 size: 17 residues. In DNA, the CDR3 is TGCAGTGCTAGAGATCGTCCCGCGGGAGGGCCCTACAATGAGCAGTTCTTC. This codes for CSARDRPAGGPYNEQFF.

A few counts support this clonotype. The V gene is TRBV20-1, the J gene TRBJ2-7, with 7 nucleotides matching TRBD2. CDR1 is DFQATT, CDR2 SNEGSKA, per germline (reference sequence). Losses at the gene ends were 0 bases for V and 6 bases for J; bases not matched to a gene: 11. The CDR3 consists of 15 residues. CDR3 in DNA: TGCAGTGCTAGAGATCGGGGGACTACTTTTTCCGAGCAGTACTTC. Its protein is CSARDRGTTFSEQYF.

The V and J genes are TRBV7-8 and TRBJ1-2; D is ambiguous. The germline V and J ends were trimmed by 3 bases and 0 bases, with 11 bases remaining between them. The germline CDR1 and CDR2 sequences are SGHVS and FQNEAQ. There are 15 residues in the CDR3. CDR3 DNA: TGTGCCAGCAGCTTCGCGACGAAAGCTAACTATGGCTACACCTTC. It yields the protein CASSFATKANYGYTF.

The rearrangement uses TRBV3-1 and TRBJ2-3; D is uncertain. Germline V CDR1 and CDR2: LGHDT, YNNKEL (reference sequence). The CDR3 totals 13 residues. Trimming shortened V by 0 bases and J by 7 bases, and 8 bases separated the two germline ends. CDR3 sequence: CASSQDLRNTQYF. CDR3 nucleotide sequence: TGTGCCAGCAGCCAAGATCTTCGGAATACGCAGTATTTT.

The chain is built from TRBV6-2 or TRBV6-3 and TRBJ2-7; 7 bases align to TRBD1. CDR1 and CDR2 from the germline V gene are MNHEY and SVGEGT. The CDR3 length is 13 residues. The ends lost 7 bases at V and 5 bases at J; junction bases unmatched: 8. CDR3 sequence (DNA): TGTGCCAGCAACGACAGGGTGGCGGACGAGCAGTACTTC. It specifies CASNDRVADEQYF.

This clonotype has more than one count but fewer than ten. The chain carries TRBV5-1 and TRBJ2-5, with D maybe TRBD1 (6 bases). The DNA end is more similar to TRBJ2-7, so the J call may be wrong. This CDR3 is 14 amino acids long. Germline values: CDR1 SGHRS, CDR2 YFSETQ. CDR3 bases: TGCGCCAGCAGCTTGTCAGGGGCTTACTACGAGCAGTACTTC. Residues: CASSLSGAYYEQYF.

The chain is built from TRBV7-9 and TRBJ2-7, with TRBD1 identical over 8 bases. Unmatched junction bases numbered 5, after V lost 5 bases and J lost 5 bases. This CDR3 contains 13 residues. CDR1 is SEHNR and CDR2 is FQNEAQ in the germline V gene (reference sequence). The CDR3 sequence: CASSIGQGHEQYF. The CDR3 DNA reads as TGTGCCAGCAGCATTGGACAGGGCCACGAGCAGTACTTC.

The CDR3 DNA reads TGTGCCAGCAGCGTAGAGGGGACAGGGGCAAACATTCAGTACTTC. It codes for CASSVEGTGANIQYF. The chain uses TRBV9 and TRBJ2-7, with 10 bases lining up with TRBD1. The J call could be wrong; TRBJ2-4 is a better fit for the DNA end. This CDR3 contains 15 residues. Germline V gives CDR1 SGDLS, CDR2 YYNGEE.

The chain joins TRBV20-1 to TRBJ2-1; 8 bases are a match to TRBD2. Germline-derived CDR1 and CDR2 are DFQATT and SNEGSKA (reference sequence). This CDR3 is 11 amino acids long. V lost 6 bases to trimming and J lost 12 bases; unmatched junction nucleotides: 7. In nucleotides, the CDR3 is TGCAGTGCGGCTGTAGCGGGACCGCAGTTCTTC. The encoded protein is CSAAVAGPQFF.

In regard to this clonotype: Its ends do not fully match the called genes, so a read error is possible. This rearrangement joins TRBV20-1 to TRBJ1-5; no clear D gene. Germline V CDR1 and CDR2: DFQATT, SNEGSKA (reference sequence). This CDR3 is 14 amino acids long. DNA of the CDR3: TGCAGTGCTACCCCACAGTTCAACAATCAGCCCCGGCATTTT. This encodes CSATPQFNNQPRHF.

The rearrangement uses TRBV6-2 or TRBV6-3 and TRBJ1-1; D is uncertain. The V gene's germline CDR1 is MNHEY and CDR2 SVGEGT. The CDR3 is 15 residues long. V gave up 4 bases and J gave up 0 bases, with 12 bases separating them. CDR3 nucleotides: TGTGCCAGCAGTTTACGGAATCCCATGAACACTGAAGCTTTCTTT. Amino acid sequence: CASSLRNPMNTEAFF.

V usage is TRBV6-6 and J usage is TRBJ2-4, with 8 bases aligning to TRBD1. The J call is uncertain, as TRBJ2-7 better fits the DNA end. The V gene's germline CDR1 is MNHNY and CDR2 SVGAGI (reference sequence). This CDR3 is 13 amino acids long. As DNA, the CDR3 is TGTGCCAGCAGTTATACAGGGGGCTACGAGCAGTACTTC. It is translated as CASSYTGGYEQYF.

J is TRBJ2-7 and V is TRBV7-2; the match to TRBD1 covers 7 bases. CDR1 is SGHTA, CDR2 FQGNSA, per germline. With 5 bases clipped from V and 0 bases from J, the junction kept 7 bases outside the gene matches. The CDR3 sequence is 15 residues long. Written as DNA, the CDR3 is TGTGCCAGCAGCCGCGACAGGGAAATCTCCTACGAGCAGTACTTC. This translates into CASSRDREISYEQYF.

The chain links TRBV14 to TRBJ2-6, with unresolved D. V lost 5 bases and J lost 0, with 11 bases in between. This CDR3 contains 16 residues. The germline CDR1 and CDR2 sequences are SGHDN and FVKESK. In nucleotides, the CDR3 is TGTGCCAGCAGCTTAATGGTCTACTCTGGGGCCAACGTCCTGACTTTC. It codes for CASSLMVYSGANVLTF.

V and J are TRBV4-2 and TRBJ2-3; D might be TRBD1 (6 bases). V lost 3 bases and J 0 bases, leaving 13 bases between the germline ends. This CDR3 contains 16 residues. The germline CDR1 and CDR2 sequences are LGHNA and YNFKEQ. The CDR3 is CASSQSPDSSTDTQYF. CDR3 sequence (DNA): TGTGCCAGCAGCCAGAGTCCGGACAGTAGCACAGATACGCAGTATTTT.